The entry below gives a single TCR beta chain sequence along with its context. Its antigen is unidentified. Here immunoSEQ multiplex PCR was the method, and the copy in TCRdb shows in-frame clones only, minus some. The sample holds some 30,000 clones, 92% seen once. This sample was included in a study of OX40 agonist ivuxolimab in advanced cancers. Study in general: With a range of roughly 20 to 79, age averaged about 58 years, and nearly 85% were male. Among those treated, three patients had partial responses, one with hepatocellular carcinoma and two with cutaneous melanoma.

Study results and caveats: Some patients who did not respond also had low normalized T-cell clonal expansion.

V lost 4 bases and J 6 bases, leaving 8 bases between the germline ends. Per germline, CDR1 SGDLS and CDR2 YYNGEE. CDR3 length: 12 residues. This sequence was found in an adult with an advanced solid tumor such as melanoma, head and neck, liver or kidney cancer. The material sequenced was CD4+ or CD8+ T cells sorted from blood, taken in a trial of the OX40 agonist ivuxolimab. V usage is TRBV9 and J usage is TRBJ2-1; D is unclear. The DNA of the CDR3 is TGTGCCAGCAGCTCAGTCGGCAATGAGCAGTTCTTC. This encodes CASSSVGNEQFF.